The next 28 T cell receptor beta chains were all read from a single sample in a study of blood T cells in healthy people across ages. A second about 7 to 11 cycle PCR used barcoded and J-beta primers. TCRdb itself ran the 5' RACE reads through MiXCR, one entry per CDR3 protein. The sample shows about 970,000 distinct CDR3 sequences, roughly 47% of them seen only once. Sequencing input: blood. Source of these receptors: a woman aged 55-70 years in good health.

This rearrangement joins TRBV19 to TRBJ2-5; TRBD1 matches 8 bases. The J call may be wrong; the DNA end is better matched by TRBJ2-7. CDR1 and CDR2 (germline): LNHDA, SQIVND (reference sequence). The CDR3 is made up of 20 amino acids. CDR3 in DNA: TGTGCCAGTAGCCCTCGAAACCCCTCCGGACAGGGCCAGGCGGGCGACGAGCAGTACTTC. Translation: CASSPRNPSGQGQAGDEQYF.

This sequence joins TRBV29-1 and TRBJ2-3; 7 bases fit TRBD2. With 2 bases clipped from V and 2 bases from J, the junction kept 4 bases outside the gene matches. The CDR3 runs to 14 residues. The germline CDR1 and CDR2 sequences are SQVTM and ANQGSEA. CDR3 DNA: TGCAGCGTTGAACGAGCGGGACTCACAGATACGCAGTATTTT. This translates into CSVERAGLTDTQYF.

Here the CDR3 reads CASSEGLAESYEQYF. CDR3 coding DNA: TGTGCCAGCAGCGAGGGACTAGCGGAGTCCTACGAGCAGTACTTC. This chain uses TRBV9 with TRBJ2-7; TRBD2 aligns across 11 bases. Trimming removed 3 bases from V and 1 base from J; junction bases left unmatched: 3. CDR3 length: 15 amino acids. From germline, CDR1 is SGDLS and CDR2 YYNGEE. The variable domain in full, with the rest retrieved from reference TRBV9 and TRBJ2-7, is DSGVTQTPKHLITATGQRVTLRCSPRSGDLSVYWYQQSLDQGLQFLIQYYNGEERAKGNILERFSAQQFPDLHSELNLSSLELGDSALYFCASSEGLAESYEQYFGPGTRLTVT.

The genes are TRBV28 and TRBJ1-4, with 7 bases that match TRBD1. Germline CDR1 MDHEN, CDR2 SYDVKM. J lost 3 bases, V lost 6 bases, and 16 bases had no gene match. The CDR3 is made up of 18 amino acids. The chain's CDR3 is CASRMVSLQGISNEKLFF. The CDR3 bases are TGTGCCAGCAGGATGGTCTCCCTACAGGGGATATCTAATGAAAAACTGTTTTTT.

This clonotype was detected ten times or more. This chain uses TRBV29-1 with TRBJ2-5; D is perhaps TRBD1 (5 bases). This CDR3 contains 12 residues. Deletions cut 5 bases from V and 4 bases from J, with 11 bases between. Germline V CDR1 and CDR2: SQVTM, ANQGSEA. The chain's CDR3 is CSVRQGGETQYF. In DNA form, the CDR3 reads TGCAGCGTTCGGCAGGGTGGAGAGACCCAGTACTTC.

This clonotype showed up just a few times. The chain has TRBV3-1 and TRBJ2-1; 11 nucleotides match TRBD1. J was trimmed by 7 bases and V by 4 bases; bases with no gene match: 6. The CDR3 is made up of 15 amino acids. CDR1 and CDR2 from the germline V gene are LGHDT and YNNKEL (reference sequence). CDR3 nucleotides: TGTGCCAGCAGCCTAGGACAGGGGGCAGTAAATGAGCAGTTCTTC. Protein sequence: CASSLGQGAVNEQFF.

The V and J genes are TRBV13 and TRBJ2-5, with TRBD2 identical over 7 bases. Germline CDR1 is PRHDT and CDR2 is FYEKMQ (reference sequence). The CDR3 spans 15 residues. The junction had 11 bases not matched to a gene; V was cut back by 5 bases and J by 5 bases. CDR3 in amino acids: CASSPAPTSRETQYF. In DNA form, the CDR3 reads TGTGCCAGCAGCCCGGCCCCGACTAGCCGTGAGACCCAGTACTTC.

This clonotype was seen more than once but under ten times. The rearrangement joins TRBV3-1 to TRBJ2-3; 8 positions match TRBD2. The length of the CDR3 is 16 residues. Germline CDR1 is LGHDT and CDR2 is YNNKEL (reference sequence). J gave up 2 bases and V 5 bases, and 9 bases lay outside the gene matches. CDR3 sequence reads: CASSNPLAGNTDTQYF. The CDR3 coding sequence is TGTGCCAGCAGCAACCCCCTAGCGGGCAACACAGATACGCAGTATTTT.

The rearrangement joins TRBV6-5 to TRBJ1-2; the D gene is possibly TRBD1 (5 bases). The CDR3 has 13 residues. V lost 7 bases to trimming and J lost 3 bases, with 12 bases between them. Germline V gene data show CDR1 as MNHEY and CDR2 as SVGAGI. The CDR3 region has the DNA TGTGCCAGCACCGAGACAGTCGACTATGGCTACACCTTC. It specifies CASTETVDYGYTF.

In its sample, this clonotype was seen a few times. The rearrangement links TRBV20-1 to TRBJ1-4; 7 bases fit TRBD1. The trim removed 3 bases at V and 5 bases at J, leaving 6 bases unmatched. CDR1 and CDR2 from the germline V gene are DFQATT and SNEGSKA (reference sequence). The CDR3 runs 14 residues. As DNA, the CDR3 is TGCAGTGCTAGCAAAGGGACAGTAAATGAAAAACTGTTTTTT. Translated: CSASKGTVNEKLFF.

This clonotype was counted a few times. This chain joins TRBV10-3 and TRBJ2-3; TRBD1 aligns across 8 bases. Looked up from germline, CDR1 is ENHRY and CDR2 is SYGVKD. Germline trimming cut 7 bases from V and 8 bases from J; bases unmatched to any gene: 14. This CDR3 region has 15 residues. The CDR3 DNA follows: TGTGCCATCAATGGCGGTTGGACAGGGACGGGTACGCAGTATTTT. It is translated as CAINGGWTGTGTQYF.

The chain carries TRBV29-1 and TRBJ2-4, with 9 bases fitting TRBD1. TRBJ2-7 explains the end of the DNA better; the J call may be wrong. Germline V lookup: CDR1 SQVTM, CDR2 ANQGSEA. The CDR3 consists of 14 residues. CDR3 residues: CSALWTGVLVEQYF. The DNA of the CDR3 is TGCAGCGCTTTGTGGACAGGGGTTCTGGTCGAGCAGTACTTC.

This clonotype has a handful of counts. The chain carries TRBV28 and TRBJ2-2, with TRBD1 as a possible D gene (6 bases). Germline V gene data show CDR1 as MDHEN and CDR2 as SYDVKM. The germline V and J ends were trimmed by 3 bases and 3 bases, with 8 bases remaining between them. This CDR3 has 14 residues. CDR3 sequence reads: CASSFGQYTGELFF. The DNA of the CDR3 is TGTGCCAGCAGTTTCGGACAGTACACCGGGGAGCTGTTTTTT. The full variable domain, completed using reference TRBV28 and TRBJ2-2, is DVKVTQSSRYLVKRTGEKVFLECVQDMDHENMFWYRQDPGLGLRLIYFSYDVKMKEKGDIPEGYSVSREKKERFSLILESASTNQTSMYLCASSFGQYTGELFFGEGSRLTVL.

The genes are TRBV5-1 and TRBJ1-2, with D possibly being TRBD1 (5 bases). Looked up from germline, CDR1 is SGHRS and CDR2 is YFSETQ. The CDR3 spans 12 residues. Trimming took 4 bases from V and 2 from J, leaving 6 bases between them. The CDR3 nucleotides are TGCGCCAGCAGCGACAGCAACTATGGCTACACCTTC. Translated: CASSDSNYGYTF.

A single count supports this clonotype. This rearrangement joins TRBV4-3 to TRBJ1-2; D may be TRBD1 (6 bases). Trimming removed 0 bases from V and 5 bases from J, with 7 bases in between. Germline V gene sequence: CDR1 LGHNA, CDR2 YSLEER. The CDR3 length is 13 residues. DNA for the CDR3: TGCGCCAGCAGCCAAGATACAGGGTATGGCTACACCTTC. The encoded protein is CASSQDTGYGYTF.

Written as DNA, the CDR3 is TGTGCCAGCAGCTTGGAGGGACTCAACACAGATACGCAGTATTTT. It codes for CASSLEGLNTDTQYF. The chain couples TRBV7-2 to TRBJ2-3; a possible D gene is TRBD2 (6 bases). Germline CDR1 and CDR2: SGHTA and FQGNSA. This CDR3 has 15 amino acids. V was pared by 3 bases and J by 2 bases, with 12 bases between.

The V and J genes are TRBV21-1 and TRBJ2-7; the table gives TRBD2 as D, unverified against the DNA. TRBV21-1 corresponds to a pseudogene. The CDR3 has 16 amino acids. The DNA for the CDR3 is TGTGCCAGCACCTCAGTAGCGGGAGGGCCCTCGAACGAGCAGTACTTC. As protein: CASTSVAGGPSNEQYF.

A few counts support this clonotype. V is TRBV4-1 and J is TRBJ2-4, with 7 bases fitting TRBD1. Germline loops: CDR1 MGHRA, CDR2 YSYEKL. The CDR3 has 17 amino acids. J gave up 6 bases and V 1 base, and 12 bases lay outside the gene matches. DNA for the CDR3: TGCGCCAGCAGCCAAGGGGTTTTCAGGGACAGCGTAAACATTCAGTACTTC. Translating gives CASSQGVFRDSVNIQYF.

V and J are TRBV2 and TRBJ1-2; no firm D call. V lost 6 bases to trimming and J lost 2 bases, with 16 bases between them. CDR3 length: 15 amino acids. Looked up from germline, CDR1 is SNHLY and CDR2 is FYNNEI. The DNA of the CDR3 is TGTGCCAGCAGCCGAGAGGTGGGTCCAAACTATGGCTACACCTTC. It specifies CASSREVGPNYGYTF.

This clonotype was detected a few times. This rearrangement joins TRBV29-1 to TRBJ2-3; TRBD1 is a possible D gene (5 bases). The CDR3 extends over 13 amino acids. Germline lookup yields CDR1 SQVTM and CDR2 ANQGSEA. V dropped 6 bases and J dropped 0 bases, with 10 bases sitting between them. DNA for the CDR3: TGCAGCGTCGGACCAGGGAGCACAGATACGCAGTATTTT. Amino acids: CSVGPGSTDTQYF.

This clonotype was picked up one time. J is TRBJ1-2 and V is TRBV29-1, with D uncertain. With 6 bases removed from V and 8 bases from J, the gap between germline ends came to 13 bases. The CDR3 length is 11 residues. Germline CDR1 and CDR2: SQVTM and ANQGSEA. In nucleotides, the CDR3 is TGCAGCGTCCCCATCATGGGAGGCTACACCTTC. This translates into CSVPIMGGYTF.

This chain joins TRBV29-1 and TRBJ2-7; D is perhaps TRBD1 (5 bases). V lost 6 bases and J 2 bases, leaving 17 bases between the germline ends. Per the germline V gene, CDR1 is SQVTM and CDR2 is ANQGSEA. There are 14 residues in the CDR3. CDR3 coding DNA: TGCAGCGTGCAGGCAGGGTTCCTAACCTACGAGCAGTACTTC. Encoded protein: CSVQAGFLTYEQYF.

This clonotype was found a few times. The V gene is TRBV20-1, the J gene TRBJ2-7; 8 bases match TRBD2. Germline values: CDR1 DFQATT, CDR2 SNEGSKA (reference sequence). The CDR3 is 15 residues long. The ends lost 0 bases at V and 4 bases at J; junction bases unmatched: 8. The chain's CDR3 is CSAREAGAGEYEQYF. DNA for the CDR3: TGCAGTGCTAGAGAAGCGGGGGCGGGGGAATACGAGCAGTACTTC.

The rearrangement links TRBV27 to TRBJ2-2, with unresolved D. V was shortened by 6 bases and J by 6 bases, with 8 bases between the two germline ends. This CDR3 spans 12 amino acids. Looked up from germline, CDR1 is MNHEY and CDR2 is SMNVEV (reference sequence). The CDR3 loop is CASSTFAGELFF. The CDR3, as DNA: TGTGCCAGCAGCACCTTCGCCGGGGAGCTGTTTTTT.

A few counts support this clonotype. This chain joins TRBV30 and TRBJ1-2; D is possibly TRBD1 (6 bases). The germline gives CDR1 GTSNPN, CDR2 SVGIG (reference sequence). V lost 4 bases and J 5 bases, leaving 20 bases between the germline ends. The length of the CDR3 is 15 residues. The CDR3 DNA is TGTGCCTGGATCCTAGGGGGGGCCTTGCGATATGGCTACACCTTC. Its translation is CAWILGGALRYGYTF.

This chain uses TRBV11-3 with TRBJ2-1; TRBD2 matches 8 bases. CDR3 length: 14 residues. After removal of 1 base from V and 10 bases from J, the junction contained 6 bases not matched to a gene. CDR1 is SGHNT and CDR2 is YENEEA in the germline V gene. The DNA of the CDR3 is TGTGCCAGCAGCTTAGCCCGGACTAGCAAAGAGCAGTTCTTC. Translation gives CASSLARTSKEQFF. The complete variable domain, with remaining parts taken from reference TRBV11-3 and TRBJ2-1, reads EAGVVQSPRYKIIEKKQPVAFWCNPISGHNTLYWYLQNLGQGPELLIRYENEEAVDDSQLPKDRFSAERLKGVDSTLKIQPAELGDSAVYLCASSLARTSKEQFFGPGTRLTVL.

The J gene is TRBJ1-2, the V gene TRBV6-5, with a tentative D call TRBD1 (6 bases). This CDR3 is 14 amino acids long. Germline assignment: CDR1 MNHEY and CDR2 SVGAGI. V was pared by 6 bases and J by 4 bases, with 15 bases between. The CDR3 is CASRETGTTYGYTF. The CDR3 DNA follows: TGTGCCAGCAGGGAAACAGGGACCACCTATGGCTACACCTTC.

The chain couples TRBV7-2 to TRBJ1-6, with a possible D match to TRBD1 (5 bases). Looked up from germline, CDR1 is SGHTA and CDR2 is FQGNSA. The CDR3 contains 17 residues. Trimming left V 1 base short and J 1 base short, with 11 bases between. CDR3 protein: CASSLGGVGSYNSPLHF. The CDR3 DNA follows: TGTGCCAGCAGCTTAGGGGGGGTTGGTTCCTATAATTCACCCCTCCACTTT.